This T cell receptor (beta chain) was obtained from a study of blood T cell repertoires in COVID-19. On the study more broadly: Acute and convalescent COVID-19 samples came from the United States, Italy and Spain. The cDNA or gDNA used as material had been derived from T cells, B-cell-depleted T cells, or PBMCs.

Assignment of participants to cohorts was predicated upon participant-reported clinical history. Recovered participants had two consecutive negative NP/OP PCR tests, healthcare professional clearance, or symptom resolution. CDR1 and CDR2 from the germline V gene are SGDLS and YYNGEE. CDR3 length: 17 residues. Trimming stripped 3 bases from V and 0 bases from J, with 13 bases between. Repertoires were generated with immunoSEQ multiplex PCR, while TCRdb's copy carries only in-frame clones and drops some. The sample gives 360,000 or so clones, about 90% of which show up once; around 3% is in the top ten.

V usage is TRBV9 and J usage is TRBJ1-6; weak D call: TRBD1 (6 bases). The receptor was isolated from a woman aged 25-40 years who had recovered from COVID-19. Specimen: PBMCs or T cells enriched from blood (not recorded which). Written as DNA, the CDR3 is TGTGCCAGCAGCGAGGGGGTAGGGCGCTCCTATAATTCACCCCTCCACTTT. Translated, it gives CASSEGVGRSYNSPLHF.